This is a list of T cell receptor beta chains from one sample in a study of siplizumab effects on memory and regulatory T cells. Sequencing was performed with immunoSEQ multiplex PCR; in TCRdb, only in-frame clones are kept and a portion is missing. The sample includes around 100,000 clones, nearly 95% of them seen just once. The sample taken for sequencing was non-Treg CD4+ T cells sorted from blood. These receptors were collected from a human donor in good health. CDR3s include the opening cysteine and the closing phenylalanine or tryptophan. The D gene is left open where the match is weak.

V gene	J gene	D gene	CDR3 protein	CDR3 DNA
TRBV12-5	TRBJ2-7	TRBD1	CASGLRTGSYEQYF	TGTGCTAGTGGCCTTCGGACAGGTTCCTACGAGCAGTACTTC
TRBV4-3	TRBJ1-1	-	CASSQGGGGYTEAFF	TGCGCCAGCAGCCAAGGTGGGGGCGGGTACACTGAAGCTTTCTTT
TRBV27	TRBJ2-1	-	CASSLSHKGMNNEQFF	TGTGCCAGCAGTTTATCGCACAAGGGGATGAACAATGAGCAGTTCTTC
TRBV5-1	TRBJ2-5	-	CASSRDPGRETQYF	TGCGCCAGCAGCCGGGACCCGGGGCGAGAGACCCAGTACTTC
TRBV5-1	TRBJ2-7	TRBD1	CASSDAGGYEQYF	TGCGCCAGCAGCGATGCAGGGGGATACGAGCAGTACTTC
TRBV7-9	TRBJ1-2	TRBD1	CASSLAGTGEDGYTF	TGTGCCAGCAGCTTGGCCGGGACAGGGGAAGATGGCTACACCTTC
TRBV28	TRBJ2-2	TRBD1	CASSLTGYTGELFF	TGTGCCAGCAGCCTGACAGGGTACACCGGGGAGCTGTTTTTT
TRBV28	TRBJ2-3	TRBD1	CASSLDRALSTDTQYF	TGTGCCAGCAGTCTTGACAGGGCCCTCTCCACAGATACGCAGTATTTT
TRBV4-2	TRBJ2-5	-	CASSQEPQETQYF	TGTGCCAGCAGCCAAGAACCTCAGGAGACCCAGTACTTC
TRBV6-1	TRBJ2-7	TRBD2	CASSGGGSGSFNEQYF	TGTGCCAGCAGTGGGGGTGGTAGCGGGAGTTTCAACGAGCAGTACTTC
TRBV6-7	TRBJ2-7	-	CASTPSGTPHTHYEQYF	TGTGCCAGCACCCCGAGCGGGACACCCCACACCCACTACGAGCAGTACTTC
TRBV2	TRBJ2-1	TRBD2	CASSPSSGRRGNEQFF	TGTGCCAGCAGTCCTTCTAGCGGGAGGAGAGGTAATGAGCAGTTCTTC
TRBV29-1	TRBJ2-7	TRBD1	CSVGGQGGREQYF	TGCAGCGTTGGGGGACAGGGAGGTAGGGAGCAGTACTTC
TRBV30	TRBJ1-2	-	CAWRVPRVNYGYTF	TGTGCCTGGAGGGTCCCTCGGGTTAACTATGGCTACACCTTC
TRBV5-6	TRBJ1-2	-	CASSFAQGSGYTF	TGTGCCAGCAGCTTCGCACAGGGCTCTGGCTACACCTTC
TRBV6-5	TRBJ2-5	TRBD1	CASSPRTGSQETQYF	TGTGCCAGCAGTCCGCGGACAGGATCCCAGGAGACCCAGTACTTC
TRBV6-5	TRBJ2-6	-	CASRSGASGANVLTF	TGTGCCTCCCGTTCAGGGGCCTCTGGGGCCAACGTCCTGACTTTC
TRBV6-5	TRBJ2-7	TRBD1	CASSYSVGTGGYEQYF	TGTGCCAGCAGTTACTCAGTTGGGACAGGGGGCTACGAGCAGTACTTC
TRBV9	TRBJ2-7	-	CASSVGPLWDGSYEQYF	TGTGCCAGCAGCGTAGGCCCTTTATGGGACGGATCATACGAGCAGTACTTC
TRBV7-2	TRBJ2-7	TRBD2	CASSPTSGRLSYEQYF	TGTGCCAGCAGCCCCACTAGCGGGAGGCTATCCTACGAGCAGTACTTC